This TCR beta chain was observed in a study of a mutant IDH1 vaccine in newly diagnosed glioma. General study findings and limits: The vaccine induced immune responses, and these occurred in roughly 93% of patients.

Regarding time point: week 11, during vaccination. Vaccination comprised doses that each held 300 ug of mutant IDH1 20-mer peptide, plus topical imiquimod. TCRdb keeps only in-frame clones here, not all; method: immunoSEQ multiplex PCR. This sample carries 95,000 to 120,000 clones, 85% to 90% of them seen once, and the ten largest clones take 0.5% to 0.65%. Germline-derived CDR1 and CDR2 are SGHDT and YYEEEE. There are 15 residues in the CDR3. J gave up 5 bases and V 4 bases, and 10 bases lay outside the gene matches. A word on this clone: Its matching antigen is unknown.

Sequencing used PBMCs, obtained from a glioma patient whose treatment included an IDH1 peptide vaccine. The chain is built from TRBV5-6 and TRBJ2-5, with TRBD1 identical over 8 bases. The TCR was taken from a woman in her forties or fifties with glioma. The CDR3 DNA follows: TGTGCCAGCAGCGGCGACAGGGGCGGTAGGGAGACCCAGTACTTC. Its protein is CASSGDRGGRETQYF.